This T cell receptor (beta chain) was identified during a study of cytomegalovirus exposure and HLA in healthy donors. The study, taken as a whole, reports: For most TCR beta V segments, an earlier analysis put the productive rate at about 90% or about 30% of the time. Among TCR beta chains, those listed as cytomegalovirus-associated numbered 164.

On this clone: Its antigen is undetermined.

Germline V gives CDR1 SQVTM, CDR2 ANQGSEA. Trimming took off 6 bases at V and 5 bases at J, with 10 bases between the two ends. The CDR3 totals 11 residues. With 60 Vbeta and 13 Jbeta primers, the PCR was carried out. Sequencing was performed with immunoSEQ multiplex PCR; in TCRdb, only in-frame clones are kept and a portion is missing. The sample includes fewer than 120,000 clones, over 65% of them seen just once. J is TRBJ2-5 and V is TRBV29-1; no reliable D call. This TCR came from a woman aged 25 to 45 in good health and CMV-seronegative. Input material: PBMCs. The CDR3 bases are TGCAGCGTCCCCAGCGCGGAGACCCAGTACTTC. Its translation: CSVPSAETQYF. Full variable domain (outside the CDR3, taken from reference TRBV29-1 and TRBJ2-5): SAVISQKPSRDICQRGTSLTIQCQVDSQVTMMFWYRQQPGQSLTLIATANQGSEATYESGFVIDKFPISRPNLTFSTLTVSNMSPEDSSIYLCSVPSAETQYFGPGTRLLVL.